Sequencing of this T cell receptor beta chain was carried out in a study of blood T cell repertoires in COVID-19. Background on the study: Acute-phase and convalescent COVID-19 samples originated in the United States, Italy and Spain. In each case, the material was cDNA or gDNA derived from T cells, B-cell-depleted T cells, or PBMCs.

The CDR3 contains 17 residues. The germline V gene encodes CDR1 MDHEN and CDR2 SYDVKM. Trimming at V came to 4 bases and at J to 2 bases, leaving 4 bases not matched to a gene. Source study methods: Amplification of reference gene primers provided the estimated nucleated cell counts. Data came from immunoSEQ multiplex PCR; TCRdb stores just in-frame clones and leaves some out. D and trimming come from the DNA, and the V and J calls and clone size come from that table. The table has 60,000 to 70,000 clones, about 91% seen once. The specimen was peripheral blood. The chain links TRBV28 to TRBJ2-3; 15 positions agree with TRBD2. The receptor comes from a woman older than 75 with active COVID-19. Here the CDR3 DNA reads TGTGCCAGCAGTTCGGGACTAGCGGGGGGAACCACAGATACGCAGTATTTT. Its protein is CASSSGLAGGTTDTQYF.